The clone carrying this TCR beta chain was detected only a few times. This sample stems from a study of metastatic and nonmetastatic thyroid tumors. The wider study: From malignant and benign thyroid patients, repertoires in blood and in tumor or nodule tissue were compared.

Nobody among the patients had been given any treatment before thyroid surgery. In the study's own analysis: A classifier for distant metastasis in papillary thyroid cancer was constructed using CDR3 differences observed across clinicopathological groups. TCRdb re-clonotyped the PCR reads through MiXCR. TCRdb's processing, not the study's, gives the V and J calls here. The data show about 5,000 clones, around 31% seen once. Germline CDR1 and CDR2: SQVTM and ANQGSEA. This CDR3 region has 15 residues. V lost 0 bases and J 5 bases, leaving 16 bases between the germline ends. The genes are TRBV29-1 and TRBJ2-5, with D maybe TRBD1 (6 bases). The source of this sequence is a female donor with papillary thyroid cancer or a benign thyroid nodule (not recorded which). Some clones in this sample may be carry-over from other donors' samples. Sequenced: adjacent normal tissue. For the CDR3, the DNA is TGCAGCGTTGAAGAGAATTCAGGGGCTTGGGAGACCCAGTACTTC. Its translation is CSVEENSGAWETQYF.